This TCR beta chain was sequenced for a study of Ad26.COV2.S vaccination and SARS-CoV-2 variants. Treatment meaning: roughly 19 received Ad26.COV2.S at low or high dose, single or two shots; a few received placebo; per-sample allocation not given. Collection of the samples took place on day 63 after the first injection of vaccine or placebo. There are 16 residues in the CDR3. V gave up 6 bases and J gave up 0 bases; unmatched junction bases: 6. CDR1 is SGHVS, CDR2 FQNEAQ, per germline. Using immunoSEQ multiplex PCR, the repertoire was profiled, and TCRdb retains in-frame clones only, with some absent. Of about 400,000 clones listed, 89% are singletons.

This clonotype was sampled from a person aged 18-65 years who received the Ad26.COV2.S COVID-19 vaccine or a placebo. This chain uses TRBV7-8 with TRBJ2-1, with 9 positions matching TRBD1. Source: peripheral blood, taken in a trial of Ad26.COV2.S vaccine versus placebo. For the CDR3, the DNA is TGTGCCAGCAGGGACAGGGGTCCCAGCTCCTACAATGAGCAGTTCTTC. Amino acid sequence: CASRDRGPSSYNEQFF.